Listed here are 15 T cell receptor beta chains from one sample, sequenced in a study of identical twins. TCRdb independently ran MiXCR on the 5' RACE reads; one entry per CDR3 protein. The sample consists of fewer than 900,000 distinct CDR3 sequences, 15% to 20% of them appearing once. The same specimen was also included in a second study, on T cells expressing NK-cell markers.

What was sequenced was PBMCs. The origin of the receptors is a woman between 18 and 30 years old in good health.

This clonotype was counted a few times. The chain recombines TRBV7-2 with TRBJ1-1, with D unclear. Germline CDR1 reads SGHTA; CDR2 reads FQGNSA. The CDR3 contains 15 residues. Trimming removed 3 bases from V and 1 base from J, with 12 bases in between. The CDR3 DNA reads TGTGCCAGCAGCTTCAGCGCCGGCGGGAACACTGAAGCTTTCTTT. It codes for CASSFSAGGNTEAFF.

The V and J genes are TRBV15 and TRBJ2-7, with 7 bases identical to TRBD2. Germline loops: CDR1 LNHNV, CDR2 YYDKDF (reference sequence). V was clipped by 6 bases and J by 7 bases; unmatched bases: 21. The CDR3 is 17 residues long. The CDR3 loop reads CATRKVLYAGALGEQYF. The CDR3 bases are TGTGCCACCAGGAAAGTCTTGTATGCGGGAGCGTTGGGGGAGCAGTACTTC. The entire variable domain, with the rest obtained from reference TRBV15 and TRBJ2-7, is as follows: DAMVIQNPRYQVTQFGKPVTLSCSQTLNHNVMYWYQQKSSQAPKLLFHYYDKDFNNEADTPDNFQSRRPNTSFCFLDIRSPGLGDTAMYLCATRKVLYAGALGEQYFGPGTRLTVT.

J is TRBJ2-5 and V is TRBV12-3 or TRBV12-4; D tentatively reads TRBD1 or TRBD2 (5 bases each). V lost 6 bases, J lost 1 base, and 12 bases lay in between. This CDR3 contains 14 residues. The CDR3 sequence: CASRERDPQETQYF. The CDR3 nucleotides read TGTGCCAGCAGAGAAAGGGACCCCCAAGAGACCCAGTACTTC.

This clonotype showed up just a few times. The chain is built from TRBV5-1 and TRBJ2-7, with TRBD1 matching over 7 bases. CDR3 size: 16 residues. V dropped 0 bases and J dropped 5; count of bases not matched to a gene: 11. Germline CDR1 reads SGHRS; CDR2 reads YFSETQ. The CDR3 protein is CASSLGQNRGMDEQYF. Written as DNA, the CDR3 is TGCGCCAGCAGCTTGGGTCAGAACAGGGGAATGGACGAGCAGTACTTC.

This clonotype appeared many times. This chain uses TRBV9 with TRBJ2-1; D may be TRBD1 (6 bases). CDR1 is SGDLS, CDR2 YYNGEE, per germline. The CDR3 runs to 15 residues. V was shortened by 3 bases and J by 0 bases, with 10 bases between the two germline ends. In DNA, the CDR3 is TGTGCCAGCAGCGCCACAGGGAGCTCCTACAATGAGCAGTTCTTC. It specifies CASSATGSSYNEQFF.

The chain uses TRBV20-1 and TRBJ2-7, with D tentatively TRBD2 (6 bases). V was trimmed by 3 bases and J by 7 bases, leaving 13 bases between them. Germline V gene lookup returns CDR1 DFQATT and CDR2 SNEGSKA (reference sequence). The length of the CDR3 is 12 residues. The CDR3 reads CSARVPAGEQYF. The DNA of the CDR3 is TGCAGTGCTAGGGTCCCGGCGGGAGAGCAGTACTTC.

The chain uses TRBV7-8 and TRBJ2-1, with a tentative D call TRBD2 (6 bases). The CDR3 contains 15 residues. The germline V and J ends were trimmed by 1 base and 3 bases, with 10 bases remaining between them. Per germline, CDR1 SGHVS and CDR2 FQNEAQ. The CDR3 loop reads CASSLVSGDYNEQFF. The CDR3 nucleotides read TGTGCCAGCAGCTTAGTCTCGGGAGACTACAATGAGCAGTTCTTC.

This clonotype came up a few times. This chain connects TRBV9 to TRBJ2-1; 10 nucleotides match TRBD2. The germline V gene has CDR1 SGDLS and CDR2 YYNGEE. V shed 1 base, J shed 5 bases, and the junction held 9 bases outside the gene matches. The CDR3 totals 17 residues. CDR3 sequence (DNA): TGTGCCAGCAGCGTACGTGTAGCGGGAGGTCCTCACAATGAGCAGTTCTTC. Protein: CASSVRVAGGPHNEQFF.

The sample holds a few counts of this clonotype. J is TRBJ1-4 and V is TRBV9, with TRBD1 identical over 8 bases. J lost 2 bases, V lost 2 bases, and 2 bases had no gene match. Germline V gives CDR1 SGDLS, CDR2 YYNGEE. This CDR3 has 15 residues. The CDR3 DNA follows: TGTGCCAGCAGCGTCGACAGGGGTACTAATGAAAAACTGTTTTTT. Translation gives CASSVDRGTNEKLFF.

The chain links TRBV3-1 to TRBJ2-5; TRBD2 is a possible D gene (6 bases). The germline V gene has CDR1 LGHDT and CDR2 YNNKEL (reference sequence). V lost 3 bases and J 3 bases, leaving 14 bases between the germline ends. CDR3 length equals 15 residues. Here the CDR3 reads CASSQMTGVEETQYF. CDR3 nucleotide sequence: TGTGCCAGCAGCCAGATGACGGGGGTTGAAGAGACCCAGTACTTC.

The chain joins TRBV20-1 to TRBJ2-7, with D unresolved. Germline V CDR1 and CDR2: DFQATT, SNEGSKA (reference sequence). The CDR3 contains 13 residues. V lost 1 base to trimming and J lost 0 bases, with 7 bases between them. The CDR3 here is CSARVGNSYEQYF. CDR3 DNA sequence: TGCAGTGCTAGAGTAGGGAACTCCTACGAGCAGTACTTC.

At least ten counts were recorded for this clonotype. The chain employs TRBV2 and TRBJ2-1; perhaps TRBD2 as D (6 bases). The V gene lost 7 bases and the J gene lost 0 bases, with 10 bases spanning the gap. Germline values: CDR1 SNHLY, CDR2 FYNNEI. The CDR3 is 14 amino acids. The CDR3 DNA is TGTGCCAGCAAGTCGACTAGCTCCTACAATGAGCAGTTCTTC. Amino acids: CASKSTSSYNEQFF. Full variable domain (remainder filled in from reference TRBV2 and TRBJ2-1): EPEVTQTPSHQVTQMGQEVILRCVPISNHLYFYWYRQILGQKVEFLVSFYNNEISEKSEIFDDQFSVERPDGSNFTLKIRSTKLEDSAMYFCASKSTSSYNEQFFGPGTRLTVL.

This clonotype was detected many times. CDR3 residues: CASSRTGDNSPLHF. The DNA for the CDR3 is TGTGCCAGCAGTAGGACAGGTGATAATTCACCCCTCCACTTT. This sequence joins TRBV2 and TRBJ1-6, with TRBD1 matching 7 bases. CDR3 length equals 14 residues. Trimming at V came to 5 bases and at J to 5 bases, leaving 3 bases not matched to a gene. Germline CDR1 and CDR2: SNHLY and FYNNEI.

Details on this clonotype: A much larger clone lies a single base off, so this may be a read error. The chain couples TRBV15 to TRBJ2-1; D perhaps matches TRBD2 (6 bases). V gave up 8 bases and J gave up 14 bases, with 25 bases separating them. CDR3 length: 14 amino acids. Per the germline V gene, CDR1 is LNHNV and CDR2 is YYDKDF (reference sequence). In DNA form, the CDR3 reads TGTGCCACCGGCACCCCTTCAACGGGAGAAAGTGAGTTCTTC. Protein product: CATGTPSTGESEFF.

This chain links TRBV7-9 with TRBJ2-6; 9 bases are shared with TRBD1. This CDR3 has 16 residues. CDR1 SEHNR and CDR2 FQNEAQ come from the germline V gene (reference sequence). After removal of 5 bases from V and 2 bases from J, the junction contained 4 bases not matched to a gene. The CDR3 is CASSRTGGPGANVLTF. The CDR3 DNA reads TGTGCCAGCAGCCGAACAGGGGGCCCTGGGGCCAACGTCCTGACTTTC.